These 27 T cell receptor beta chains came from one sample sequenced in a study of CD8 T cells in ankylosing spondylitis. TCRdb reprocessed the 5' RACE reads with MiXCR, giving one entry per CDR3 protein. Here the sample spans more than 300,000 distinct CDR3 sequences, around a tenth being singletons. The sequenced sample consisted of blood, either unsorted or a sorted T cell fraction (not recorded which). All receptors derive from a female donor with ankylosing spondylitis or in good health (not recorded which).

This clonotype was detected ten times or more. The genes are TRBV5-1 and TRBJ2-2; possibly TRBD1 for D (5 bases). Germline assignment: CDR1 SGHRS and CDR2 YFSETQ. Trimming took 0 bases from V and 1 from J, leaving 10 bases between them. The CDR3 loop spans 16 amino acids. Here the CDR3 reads CASSLDWQGNTGELFF. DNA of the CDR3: TGCGCCAGCAGCTTGGATTGGCAGGGGAACACCGGGGAGCTGTTTTTT. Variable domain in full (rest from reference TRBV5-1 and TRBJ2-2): KAGVTQTPRYLIKTRGQQVTLSCSPISGHRSVSWYQQTPGQGLQFLFEYFSETQRNKGNFPGRFSGRQFSNSRSEMNVSTLELGDSALYLCASSLDWQGNTGELFFGEGSRLTVL.

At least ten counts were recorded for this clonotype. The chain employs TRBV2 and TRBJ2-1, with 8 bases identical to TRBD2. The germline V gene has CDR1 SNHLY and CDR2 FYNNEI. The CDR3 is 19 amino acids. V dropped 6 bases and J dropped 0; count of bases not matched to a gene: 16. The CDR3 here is CASRVVRVIAGSSYNEQFF. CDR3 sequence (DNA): TGTGCCAGCAGGGTCGTCAGGGTTATAGCGGGAAGCTCCTACAATGAGCAGTTCTTC.

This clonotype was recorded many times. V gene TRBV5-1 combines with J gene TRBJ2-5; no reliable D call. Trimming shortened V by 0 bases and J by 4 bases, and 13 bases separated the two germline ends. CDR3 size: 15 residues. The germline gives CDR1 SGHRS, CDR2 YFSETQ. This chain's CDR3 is CASSLVGSRGETQYF. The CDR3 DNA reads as TGCGCCAGCAGCTTGGTGGGCAGTCGAGGAGAGACCCAGTACTTC.

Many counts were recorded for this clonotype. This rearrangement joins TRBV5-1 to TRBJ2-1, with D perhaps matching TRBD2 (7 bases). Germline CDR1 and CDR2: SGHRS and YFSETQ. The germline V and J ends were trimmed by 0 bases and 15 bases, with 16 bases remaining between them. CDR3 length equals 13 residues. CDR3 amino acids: CASSLGQAGGTFF. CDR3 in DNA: TGCGCCAGCAGCTTGGGACAGGCCGGGGGGACGTTCTTC.

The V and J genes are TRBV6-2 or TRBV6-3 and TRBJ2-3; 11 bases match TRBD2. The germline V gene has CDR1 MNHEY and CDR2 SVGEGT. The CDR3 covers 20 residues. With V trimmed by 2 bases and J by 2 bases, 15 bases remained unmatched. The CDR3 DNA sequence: TGTGCCAGCAGTTACGAGACGGCTAGCGGGAGGAGGAGGGTCACAGATACGCAGTATTTT. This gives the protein CASSYETASGRRRVTDTQYF.

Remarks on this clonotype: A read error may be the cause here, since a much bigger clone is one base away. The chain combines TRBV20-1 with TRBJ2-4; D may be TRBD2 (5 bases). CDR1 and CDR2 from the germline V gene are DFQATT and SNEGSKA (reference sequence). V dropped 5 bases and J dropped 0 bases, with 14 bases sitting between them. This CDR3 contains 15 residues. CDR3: CSAVKKRLAKNIQYF. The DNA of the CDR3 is TGCAGTGCTGTAAAAAAGCGGCTAGCCAAAAACATTCAGTACTTC.

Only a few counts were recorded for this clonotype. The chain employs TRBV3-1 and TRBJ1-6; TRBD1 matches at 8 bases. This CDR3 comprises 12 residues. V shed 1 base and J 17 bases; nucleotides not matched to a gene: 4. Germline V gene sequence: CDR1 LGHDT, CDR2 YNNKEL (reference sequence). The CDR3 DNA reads TGTGCCAGCAGCCAAGCGGACAGGGACGTCCACTTT. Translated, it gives CASSQADRDVHF.

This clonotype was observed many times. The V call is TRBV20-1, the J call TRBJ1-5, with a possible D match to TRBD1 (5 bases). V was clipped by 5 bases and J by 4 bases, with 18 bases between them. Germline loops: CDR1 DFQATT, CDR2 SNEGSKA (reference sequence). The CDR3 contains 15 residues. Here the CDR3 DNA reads TGCAGTGCTCGAAGACCCGGGACGGTTAATCAGCCCCAGCATTTT. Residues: CSARRPGTVNQPQHF.

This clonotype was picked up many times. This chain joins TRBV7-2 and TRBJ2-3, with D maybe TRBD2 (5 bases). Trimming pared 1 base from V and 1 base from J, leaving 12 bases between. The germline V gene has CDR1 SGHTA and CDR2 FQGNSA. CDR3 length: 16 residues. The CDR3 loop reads CASSLGQDWRTDTQYF. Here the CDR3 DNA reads TGTGCCAGCAGCTTAGGCCAGGACTGGCGCACAGATACGCAGTATTTT. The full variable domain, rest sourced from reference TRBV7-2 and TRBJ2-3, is GAGVSQSPSNKVTEKGKDVELRCDPISGHTALYWYRQSLGQGLEFLIYFQGNSAPDKSGLPSDRFSAERTGGSVSTLTIQRTQQEDSAVYLCASSLGQDWRTDTQYFGPGTRLTVL.

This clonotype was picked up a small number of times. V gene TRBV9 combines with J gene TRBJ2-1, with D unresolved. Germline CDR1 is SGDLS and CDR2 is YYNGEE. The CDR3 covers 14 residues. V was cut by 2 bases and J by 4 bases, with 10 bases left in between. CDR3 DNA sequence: TGTGCCAGCAGCGTTCGTTGGGATTACAATGAGCAGTTCTTC. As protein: CASSVRWDYNEQFF.

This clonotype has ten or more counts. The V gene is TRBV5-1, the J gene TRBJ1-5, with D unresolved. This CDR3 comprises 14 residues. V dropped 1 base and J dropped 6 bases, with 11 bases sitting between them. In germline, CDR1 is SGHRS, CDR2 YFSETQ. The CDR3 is CASSLSPGGQPQHF. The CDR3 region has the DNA TGCGCCAGCAGCTTGTCTCCAGGAGGTCAGCCCCAGCATTTT.

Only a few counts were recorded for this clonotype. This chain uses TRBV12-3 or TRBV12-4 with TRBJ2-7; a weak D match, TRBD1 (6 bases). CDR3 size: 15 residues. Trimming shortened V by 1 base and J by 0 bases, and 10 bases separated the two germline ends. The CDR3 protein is CASSLVQGRSYEQYF. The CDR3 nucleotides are TGTGCCAGCAGTTTAGTTCAGGGGCGCTCCTACGAGCAGTACTTC.

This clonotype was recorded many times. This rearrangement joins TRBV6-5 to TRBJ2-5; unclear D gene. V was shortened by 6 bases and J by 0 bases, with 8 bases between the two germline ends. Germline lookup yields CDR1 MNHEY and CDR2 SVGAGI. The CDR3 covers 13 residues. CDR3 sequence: CASSLTHQETQYF. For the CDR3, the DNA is TGTGCCAGCAGCTTAACACACCAAGAGACCCAGTACTTC.

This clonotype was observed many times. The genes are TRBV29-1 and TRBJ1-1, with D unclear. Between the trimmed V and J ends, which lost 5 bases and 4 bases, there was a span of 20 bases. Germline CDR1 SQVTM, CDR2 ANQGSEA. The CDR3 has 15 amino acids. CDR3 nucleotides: TGCAGCGTTCGGGGTGTGGCTGACGAGGGCACTGAAGCTTTCTTT. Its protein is CSVRGVADEGTEAFF.

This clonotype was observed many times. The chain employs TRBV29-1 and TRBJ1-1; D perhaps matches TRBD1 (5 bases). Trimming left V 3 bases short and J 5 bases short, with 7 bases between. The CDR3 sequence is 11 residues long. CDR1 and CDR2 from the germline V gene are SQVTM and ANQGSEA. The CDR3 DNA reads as TGCAGCGTTGACAGGGTAACTGAAGCTTTCTTT. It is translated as CSVDRVTEAFF.

The CDR3 sequence is CASGWTGWTDTQYF. Written as DNA, the CDR3 is TGTGCCAGCGGGTGGACAGGCTGGACAGATACGCAGTATTTT. The chain links TRBV2 to TRBJ2-3; 7 bases fit TRBD1. With 8 bases clipped from V and 3 bases from J, the junction kept 8 bases outside the gene matches. The CDR3 spans 14 residues. Germline CDR1 and CDR2: SNHLY and FYNNEI.

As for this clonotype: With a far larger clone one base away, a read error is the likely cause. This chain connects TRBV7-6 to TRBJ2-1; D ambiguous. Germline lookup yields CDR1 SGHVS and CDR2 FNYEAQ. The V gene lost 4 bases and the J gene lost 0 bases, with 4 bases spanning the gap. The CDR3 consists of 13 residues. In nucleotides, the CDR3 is TGTGCCAGCAGCTGGGGCTCCTACAATGAGCAGTTCTTC. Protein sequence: CASSWGSYNEQFF.

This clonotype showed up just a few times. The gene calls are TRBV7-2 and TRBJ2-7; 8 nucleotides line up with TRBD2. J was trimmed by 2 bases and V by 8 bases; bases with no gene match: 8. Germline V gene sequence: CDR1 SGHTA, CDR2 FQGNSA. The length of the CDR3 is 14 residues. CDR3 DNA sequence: TGTGCCAGCTCCTCCGGCGGGAGGACCTACGAGCAGTACTTC. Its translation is CASSSGGRTYEQYF.

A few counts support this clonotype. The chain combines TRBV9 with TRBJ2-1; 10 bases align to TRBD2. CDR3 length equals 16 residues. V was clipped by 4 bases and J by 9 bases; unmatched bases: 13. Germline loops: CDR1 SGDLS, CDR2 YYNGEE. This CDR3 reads CASSTQAGLAVREQFF. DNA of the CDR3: TGTGCCAGCAGCACCCAGGCCGGACTAGCGGTTCGTGAGCAGTTCTTC.

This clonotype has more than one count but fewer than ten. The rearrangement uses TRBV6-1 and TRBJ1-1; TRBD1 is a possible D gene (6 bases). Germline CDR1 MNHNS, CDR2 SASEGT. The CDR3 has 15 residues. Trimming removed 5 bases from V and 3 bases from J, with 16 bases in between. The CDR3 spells CASSTPGGSDTEAFF. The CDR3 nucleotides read TGTGCCAGCAGTACCCCCGGGGGCAGCGACACTGAAGCTTTCTTT.

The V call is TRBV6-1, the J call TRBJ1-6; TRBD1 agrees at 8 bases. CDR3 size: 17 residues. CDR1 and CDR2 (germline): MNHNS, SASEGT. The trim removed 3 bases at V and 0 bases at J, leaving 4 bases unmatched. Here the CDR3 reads CASSDRGRISYNSPLHF. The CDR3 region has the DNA TGTGCCAGCAGTGACAGGGGGCGAATCTCCTATAATTCACCCCTCCACTTT.

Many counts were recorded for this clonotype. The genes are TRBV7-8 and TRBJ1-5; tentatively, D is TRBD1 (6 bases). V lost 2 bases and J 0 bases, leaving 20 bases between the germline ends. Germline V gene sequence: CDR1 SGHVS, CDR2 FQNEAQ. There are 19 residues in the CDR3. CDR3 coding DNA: TGTGCCAGCAGCTTAAGAGGTACAGGGAACCTATATAGCAATCAGCCCCAGCATTTT. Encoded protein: CASSLRGTGNLYSNQPQHF.

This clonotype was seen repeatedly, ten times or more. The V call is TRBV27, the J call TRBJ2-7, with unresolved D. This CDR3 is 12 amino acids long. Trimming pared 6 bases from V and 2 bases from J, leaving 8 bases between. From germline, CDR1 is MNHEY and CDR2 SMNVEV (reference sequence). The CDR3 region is CASSPLPYEQYF. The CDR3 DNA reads TGTGCCAGCAGCCCATTACCCTACGAGCAGTACTTC.

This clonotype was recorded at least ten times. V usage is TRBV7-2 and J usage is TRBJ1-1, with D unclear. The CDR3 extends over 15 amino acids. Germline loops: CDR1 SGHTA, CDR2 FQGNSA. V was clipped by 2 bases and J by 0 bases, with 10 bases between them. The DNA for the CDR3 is TGTGCCAGCAGCTTATCCCCCCTCTTGAACACTGAAGCTTTCTTT. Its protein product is CASSLSPLLNTEAFF. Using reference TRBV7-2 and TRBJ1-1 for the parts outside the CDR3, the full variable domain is GAGVSQSPSNKVTEKGKDVELRCDPISGHTALYWYRQSLGQGLEFLIYFQGNSAPDKSGLPSDRFSAERTGGSVSTLTIQRTQQEDSAVYLCASSLSPLLNTEAFFGQGTRLTVV.

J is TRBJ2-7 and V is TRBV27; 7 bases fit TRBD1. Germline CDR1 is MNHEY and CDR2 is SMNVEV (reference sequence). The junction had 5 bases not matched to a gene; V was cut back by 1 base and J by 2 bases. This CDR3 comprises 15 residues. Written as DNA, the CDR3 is TGTGCCAGCAGTTTATATCTGGGACAGCCCTACGAGCAGTACTTC. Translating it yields CASSLYLGQPYEQYF.

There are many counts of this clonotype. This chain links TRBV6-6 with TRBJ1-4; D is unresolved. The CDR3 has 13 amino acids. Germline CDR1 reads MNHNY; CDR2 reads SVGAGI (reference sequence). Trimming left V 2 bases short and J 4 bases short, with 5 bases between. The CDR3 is CASSYGINEKLFF. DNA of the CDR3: TGTGCCAGCAGTTACGGTATTAATGAAAAACTGTTTTTT.

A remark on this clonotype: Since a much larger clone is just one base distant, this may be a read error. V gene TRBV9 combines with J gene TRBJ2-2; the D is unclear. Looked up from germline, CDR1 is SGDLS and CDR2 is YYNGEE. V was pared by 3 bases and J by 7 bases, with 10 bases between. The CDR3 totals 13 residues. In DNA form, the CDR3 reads TGTGCCAGCAGCGCTGTATTTGACGGGGAGCTGTTTTTT. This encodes CASSAVFDGELFF. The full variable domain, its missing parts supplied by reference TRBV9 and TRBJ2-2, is DSGVTQTPKHLITATGQRVTLRCSPRSGDLSVYWYQQSLDQGLQFLIQYYNGEERAKGNILERFSAQQFPDLHSELNLSSLELGDSALYFCASSAVFDGELFFGEGSRLTVL.